This T cell receptor beta chain came from a study of regulatory T cells in long-lasting Graves disease. Study information: To qualify as persistent, Graves' disease required over 5 years of antithyroid drugs with positive TSH receptor antibodies.

The CDR3 runs 13 residues. The V and J ends lost 7 bases and 3 bases respectively, with 12 bases between them. Germline V gives CDR1 MDHEN, CDR2 SYDVKM. Whole-study findings and limits: Reduced TCR diversity was observed in persistent Graves' patients versus newly diagnosed patients. Persistent disease exhibited a predilection for TRBV28, TRBJ1-2 and TRBJ2-5.

At least ten counts were recorded for this clonotype. The target antigen is unknown. Time point denoted: persistent/refractory GD, antithyroid drugs over 5 years with positive TRAb. The TCR library was prepared using RNA isolated from PBMCs. Patients all came to the study from an endocrinology department in Xi'an, China. TCR beta libraries were built with iRepertoire HTBI primers and Arm-PCR of CDR3 regions. MiXCR, run by TCRdb on the multiplex PCR reads, gives a single entry per CDR3 protein. Among more than 300,000 distinct CDR3 sequences listed, roughly 25% were seen once. This TCR was sampled from a woman between 35 and 50 years old with Graves disease. The specimen was peripheral blood mononuclear cells (PBMCs), collected when the disease was refractory, from a patient treated with antithyroid drugs. The rearrangement links TRBV28 to TRBJ1-1; the D is unclear. CDR3 coding DNA: TGTGCCAGCACCCTCGGGAGATACACTGAAGCTTTCTTT. This encodes CASTLGRYTEAFF.